The T cell receptor (beta chain) under discussion was sequenced for a study of response to subunit inactivated influenza vaccine (dated by TCRdb to 2017 to 2018). Broadly, across the study: To follow how T cells responded to a trivalent subunit inactivated influenza vaccine, the researchers relied on deep quantitative profiling of the T cell receptor repertoire. What the study reported, not specific to this receptor: It was suggested by the authors that each seasonal influenza vaccination may recruit only a limited number of new T cells.

Library method: RT-PCR. Instrument on record: Illumina HiSeq 2500. Clones were called with MiXCR by TCRdb after fastp trimmed the public reads at Q25, and only in-frame beta chains were retained. Rows with a matching CDR3 protein are joined into one entry that keeps the most common DNA and genes. This sample has more than 700,000 distinct CDR3 sequences in its table, and approximately 22% of those were observed once. The ten largest clones add up to approximately 10% of the sample. As concerns this clonotype: Its recognized antigen is unknown. Per-nucleotide qualities are absent, and no much larger clonotype sits a single base away.

Between the V and J ends, shortened by 5 bases and 8 bases respectively, the junction contains 13 bases. Taken from cysteine to phenylalanine, the CDR3 has 13 residues. Here the CDR3 DNA is all that survives: 39 bases in frame from base 1. CDR1 and CDR2 were assigned from the germline V gene as SGHTA and FQGNSA. The material was PBMCs from blood, obtained approximately 5 days after vaccination. Recombination linked TRBV7-2 to TRBJ2-1; TRBD1 is a weak D gene call, 6 bases matching. The receptor comes from a man between 50 and 59 years old who received an inactivated influenza vaccine. Donor details come from another sample of the same person, matched by shared clones. The CDR3: CASSSDRFYEQFF. The DNA sequence reads TGTGCCAGCAGCAGCGACAGGTTCTATGAGCAGTTCTTC.